This TCR beta chain stems from a study of T-cell reconstitution after alpha-beta-depleted transplantation in children. Study findings and constraints: Roughly two months post-transplant, alpha-beta T cells reportedly originated from several hundred graft clones that had expanded. There were some patients whose high TCRbeta diversity at day 60 came from surviving recipient T cells and thymic progenitors. Fresh T-cell production supplied most of the T-cell counts and diversity seen one year after transplant.

Of note for this clonotype: Antigen specificity is unknown.

Unique molecular identifiers were used in preparing the TCRbeta library. Via MiXCR, TCRdb re-called the PCR reads, giving one row per CDR3 protein. Here the sample spans a few hundred thousand distinct CDR3 sequences, 27% being singletons. Germline CDR1 reads SGHTA; CDR2 reads FQGNSA. The CDR3 covers 15 residues. V gave up 4 bases and J gave up 3 bases; unmatched junction bases: 8. The source material was PBMCs, sampled before TCRalphabeta/CD19-depleted stem cell transplant. This TCR was recovered from a boy under two years old with Wiskott-Aldrich syndrome, due to receive a stem cell transplant. The chain recombines TRBV7-2 with TRBJ2-7; 8 bases align to TRBD2. This chain's CDR3 is CASSSRAGVGYEQYF. The DNA for the CDR3 is TGTGCCAGCAGCTCCCGAGCGGGAGTCGGCTACGAGCAGTACTTC. Looking up the rest from reference TRBV7-2 and TRBJ2-7 gives the full variable domain: GAGVSQSPSNKVTEKGKDVELRCDPISGHTALYWYRQSLGQGLEFLIYFQGNSAPDKSGLPSDRFSAERTGGSVSTLTIQRTQQEDSAVYLCASSSRAGVGYEQYFGPGTRLTVT.